This T cell receptor beta chain was retrieved from a study of blood T cell repertoires in COVID-19 (TCRdb year 2020). About the study as a whole: The collaborator samples originated in the United States, Italy and Spain and spanned the acute and convalescent phases of COVID-19. The prospective study material was composed of cDNA or gDNA derived from T cells, B-cell-depleted T cells, or PBMCs. The dataset comprised deeply sampled blood TCRbeta repertoires from subjects exposed to, actively infected with, or recovered from COVID-19. A freely available public database, intended as a resource for researchers studying the immune response to SARS-CoV-2, is where the repertoires were released. The samples were drawn from the first 160 participants of the ongoing ImmuneRACE study and from 1,254 subjects provided by 6 global collaborators. Sample metadata almost always included a de-identified subject ID, COVID-19 status, age in years and sex. Where HLA class I and class II types were available, the types were taken from metadata supplied by the sample provider, not from assay-based typing.

TCRbeta CDR3 regions were amplified from genomic DNA by means of the immunoSEQ Assay, a bias-controlled multiplex PCR. Regarding the original processing steps: Within the assay, amplification of reference gene primers was used to estimate how many nucleated cells each sample contained. Sequence reads were collapsed and filtered to measure the absolute abundance of every unique TCRbeta CDR3 rearrangement. For each sample, productive Simpson clonality was calculated as the square root of Simpson's diversity index across productive rearrangements. TCRdb limited this immuneACCESS table to in-frame rearrangements with V and J called. A share of clones is missing; checked studies link under half to unresolved V genes, and the rest is unexplained. D and trimming come from the DNA, and the V and J calls and clone size come from that table. The sample yields about 260,000 clones; 91% were counted once. In total, the top ten clones hold under 3% of the sample.

Compared with germline, V lacks 6 bases and J lacks 5 bases; bases without a gene match: 6. According to the germline V gene, CDR1 reads MNHEY and CDR2 reads SVGAGI. There are 15 amino acids in the CDR3, from cysteine to phenylalanine inclusive. The sequence is cut down to CDR3 DNA, 45 bases in frame from base 1. Overall study outcomes, separate from this receptor: The amount of clinical and demographic metadata varied by source and participant and was provided uncurated.

With regard to this clone: Its antigen specificity is not known. No per-base quality is available; no much larger clone lies one base away.

One collaborating source in Seattle enrolled patients during active infection and followed them longitudinally through the course of disease. Whole blood was collected in K2EDTA tubes by collaborating institutions according to the institutions' own protocols. Collaborator samples were shipped for TCRbeta analysis as frozen whole blood, isolated PBMCs, or DNA extracted from either sample type. The receptor comes from a person aged 18 to 30 with COVID-19, enrolled during active disease. This sequence uses TRBV6-5 and TRBJ1-4, with TRBD1 identical over 10 junction bases. The material sequenced was peripheral blood. DNA sequence: TGTGCCAGCAGGACCCCGGGACAGGGGAATGAAAAACTGTTTTTT. Its protein is CASRTPGQGNEKLFF.